The entry below gives a single TCR beta chain sequence along with its context. What it binds is not known. Sorted T cells were CFSE-labeled and cultured 4 to 5 days with allogeneic regulatory or mature dendritic cells at 1:10. Naive CD45RA+ and memory CD45RO+ CD4+ or CD8+ T cells were FACS-sorted. These data originate in a study of regulatory dendritic cells for organ transplantation. Findings and caveats of the study: Resting memory CD8+ T cells held the most alloreactive clonotypes. Regulatory dendritic cells appeared to expand memory CD8+ clones less than mature ones.

Profiled with immunoSEQ multiplex PCR; TCRdb holds only in-frame clones, not every one. The table shows some 10,000 clones, with around 80% occurring only once. The receptor comes from a human donor in good health. Sequencing was done on a sample of memory CD4+ T cells from blood cultured with dendritic cells. Specified subset: CD45RO+ memory T cells.

The CDR3 reads CASSYSGTSGDSGANVLTF. The CDR3 DNA sequence: TGTGCCAGCAGTTATTCCGGGACTAGCGGCGACTCTGGGGCCAACGTCCTGACTTTC. J is TRBJ2-6 and V is TRBV2, with TRBD2 identical over 11 bases. CDR3 length equals 19 residues. Germline V CDR1 and CDR2: SNHLY, FYNNEI. With V trimmed by 5 bases and J by 0 bases, 9 bases remained unmatched.